Sequencing of this TCR beta chain was carried out in a study of multiple sclerosis patients with progressive multifocal leukoencephalopathy. Data came from immunoSEQ multiplex PCR; TCRdb stores just in-frame clones and leaves some out. Here the sample spans 24,000 or so clones, roughly 90% being singletons. Time point denoted: approximately 11 months of natalizumab therapy. Germline CDR1 reads SGHTA; CDR2 reads FQGNSA. The CDR3 runs 15 residues. The V end was cut by 5 bases, the J end by 11 bases, with 24 bases between. Turning to this clone: As yet, its antigen is unknown.

Study-level results: Clones expanded at PML were already present before and during natalizumab. Lower normalized Shannon entropy suggested reduced TRB diversity in most PML patients.

The clonotype comes from a man aged 30 to 45 with multiple sclerosis. Sequencing was performed on PBMCs, taken from a patient treated with natalizumab. The chain has TRBV7-2 and TRBJ1-2; no clear D. CDR3 sequence (DNA): TGTGCCAGCAGCCCTCAAGTGTCCCCTGCTAGCGTGTACACCTTC. It is translated as CASSPQVSPASVYTF.